In this sample, the clone carrying this T cell receptor beta chain turned up many times. What it binds is unknown. The data were obtained in a study of T-cell reconstitution after alpha-beta-depleted transplantation in children. The TCRbeta library incorporated unique molecular identifiers. Each CDR3 protein gets one entry after TCRdb re-called the PCR reads with MiXCR. The table lists 200,000 to 250,000 distinct CDR3 sequences, about a tenth of them singletons. Study-level results: Newly produced T cells mostly accounted for T-cell counts and diversity one year post-transplant. By about two months after transplant, alpha-beta T cells reportedly arose from several hundred graft clones that had expanded. Some patients' high day-60 TCRbeta diversity was traced to surviving recipient T cells and thymic progenitors.

This TCR was recovered from a child younger than two with acute myeloid leukemia, due to receive a stem cell transplant. This material consisted of PBMCs, taken before TCRalphabeta/CD19-depleted stem cell transplant.

The CDR3 DNA sequence: TGTGCCAGCAGTTATCTCCATGGAAACACCATATATTTT. Translating it yields CASSYLHGNTIYF. The chain joins TRBV6-2 or TRBV6-3 to TRBJ1-3; D unclear. V was cut by 3 bases and J by 3 bases, with 6 bases left in between. CDR1 and CDR2 (germline): MNHEY, SVGEGT. The CDR3 length is 13 residues.